This T cell receptor beta chain was sequenced for a study of blood T cell repertoires in COVID-19. Study in general: Specimens from acute and convalescent COVID-19 originated in the United States, Italy and Spain.

The CDR3 has 15 residues. Germline values: CDR1 KGHDR, CDR2 SFDVKD. Trimming cost V 4 bases and J 5 bases, with 13 bases left between them. The sample holds a few counts of this clone. Profiled with immunoSEQ multiplex PCR; TCRdb holds only in-frame clones, not every one. The sample contains about 200,000 clones, more than 80% of which appear only once. The J gene is TRBJ2-2, the V gene TRBV24-1; TRBD1 might be the D (6 bases). The TCR was taken from a woman over 75 with acute or convalescent COVID-19. Sequencing was performed on peripheral blood. CDR3 protein: CATSDTRGSTGELFF. The DNA for the CDR3 is TGTGCCACCAGTGACACCAGGGGCTCGACCGGGGAGCTGTTTTTT.